The rows below give T cell receptor beta chains drawn from one sample of a study of PD-L1 blockade in urothelial cancer. Assay: immunoSEQ multiplex PCR; the TCRdb copy retains only in-frame clones and omits some. The table lists around 110,000 clones, around 89% of them singletons, with 1.5% to 2% in the top ten. Source: PBMCs, taken around atezolizumab (anti-PD-L1) treatment. These receptors all stem from a man aged 55 to 70 with urothelial cancer. CDR3s include the opening cysteine and the closing phenylalanine or tryptophan. Each record gives: D gene, clone size, V gene, J gene, CDR3 DNA, CDR3 protein. A D gene is named only where the DNA matches it firmly. Not all rows give a size; the values are once, few, many and, for expanded clones, a class.

TRBD1	once	TRBV19	TRBJ1-5	TGTGCCAGTAGTGCTTGGGGACAGGGAGTCAATCAGCCCCAGCATTTT	CASSAWGQGVNQPQHF
NA	NA	TRBV6-1	TRBJ2-1	TGTGCCAGCCGTGACGAGATAGGGGGTGAGCAGTTCTTC	CASRDEIGGEQFF
TRBD1	once	TRBV5-6	TRBJ1-4	TGTGCCAGCAGCTTGGGGGACAGGGGTTGGGCAGAAAAACTGTTTTTT	CASSLGDRGWAEKLFF
TRBD2	NA	TRBV15	TRBJ2-5	TGTGCCACCAGCAGGGGACTAGCGGGAGATGGAGAGACCCAGTACTTC	CATSRGLAGDGETQYF
TRBD2	NA	TRBV2	TRBJ2-7	TGTGCCAGCAGTCCCTCGGGACTAGCGGTAGCCTCCTACGAGCAGTACTTC	CASSPSGLAVASYEQYF
NA	NA	TRBV9	TRBJ1-1	TGTGCCAGCAGCGTAGGGAGTGGACAAACTGAAGCTTTCTTT	CASSVGSGQTEAFF
TRBD1	NA	TRBV27	TRBJ2-7	TGTGCCAGCAGTGGCCGCCGGGGCAGGGGACAGGACGAGCAGTACTTC	CASSGRRGRGQDEQYF
NA	once	TRBV7-2	TRBJ2-6	TGTGCCAGCAGCTTACAGGGTACCCCTGGGGCCAACGTCCTGACTTTC	CASSLQGTPGANVLTF
NA	NA	TRBV18	TRBJ1-2	TGTGCCAGCTCACCAGGTGGGGGGAGCCCAGCCTATGGCTACACCTTC	CASSPGGGSPAYGYTF
NA	once	TRBV19	TRBJ2-5	TGTGCCAGTAGTATAGCTGGAGAAGGGACCCAGTACTTC	CASSIAGEGTQYF
NA	NA	TRBV2	TRBJ1-6	TGTGCCAGCAGTGAAGCACCTAGTCTCCATTCACCCCTCCACTTT	CASSEAPSLHSPLHF
TRBD2	NA	TRBV5-1	TRBJ2-2	TGCGCCAGCAGCTTGGTTTTCTTTGCGGGGGCGAACACCGGGGAGCTGTTTTTT	CASSLVFFAGANTGELFF
TRBD1	NA	TRBV7-2	TRBJ1-1	TGTGCCAGCAGTCTAGGACAGGGTTTCACTGAAGCTTTCTTT	CASSLGQGFTEAFF
TRBD1	NA	TRBV7-2	TRBJ1-1	TGTGCCAGCAGCTTAGGTGCAGGGGGCTTCACTGAAGCTTTCTTT	CASSLGAGGFTEAFF
TRBD2	NA	TRBV5-1	TRBJ2-3	TGCGCCAGCAGCGTCGGGACTAGCGGGAGTTTCGGCACAGATACGCAGTATTTT	CASSVGTSGSFGTDTQYF
NA	NA	TRBV2	TRBJ1-5	TGTGCCAGCAGTCCCACAGGCGGGGATCAGCCCCAGCATTTT	CASSPTGGDQPQHF
TRBD2	NA	TRBV7-9	TRBJ2-7	TGTGCCAGCAGCTCACTGATAGCGGGAGGCACCTACGAGCAGTACTTC	CASSSLIAGGTYEQYF
NA	NA	TRBV7-3	TRBJ2-3	TGTGCCAGCAGCTTAACAGGGAGCCTAGTTAGGACGGATACGCAGTATTTT	CASSLTGSLVRTDTQYF
TRBD1	NA	TRBV11-1	TRBJ2-7	TGTGCCAGCAGCTTTAGAAGGAACAATCAACAGGGGCACGAGCAGTACTTC	CASSFRRNNQQGHEQYF
TRBD2	NA	TRBV11-3	TRBJ2-5	TGTGCCAGCAGTTCATCGACGGGAGGGCCTGGTGAGACCCAGTACTTC	CASSSSTGGPGETQYF
NA	once	TRBV6-5	TRBJ2-3	TGTGCCAGTCAACTTGAGGGAAGCACAGATACGCAGTATTTT	CASQLEGSTDTQYF
NA	NA	TRBV15	TRBJ2-1	TGTGCCACCAGCAGAGAAACTTTCAACAATGAGCAGTTCTTC	CATSRETFNNEQFF
NA	many	TRBV5-1	TRBJ2-2	TGCGCCAGCAGCTTGACAGGTCAGAACACCGGGGAGCTGTTTTTT	CASSLTGQNTGELFF
TRBD2	NA	TRBV7-6	TRBJ2-7	TGTGCCAGCAGCTACCTTCTAGCGGGAGCCCACGAGCAGTACTTC	CASSYLLAGAHEQYF
TRBD1	once	TRBV11-2	TRBJ1-4	TGTGCCAGCAGAGACAACAGGGGCGAAAAACTGTTTTTT	CASRDNRGEKLFF
NA	NA	TRBV4-1	TRBJ2-1	TGCGCCAGCAGCCAAGTCGATGAGCAGTTCTTC	CASSQVDEQFF
TRBD2	NA	TRBV7-6	TRBJ2-2	TGTGCCAGCAGTTCCTTCGGGACTAGCGGGAGCAACACGAACACCGGGGAGCTGTTTTTT	CASSSFGTSGSNTNTGELFF
NA	NA	TRBV2	TRBJ2-7	TGTGCCAGCAGTGAACTCAGGATGTACGAGCAGTACTTC	CASSELRMYEQYF
TRBD1	once	TRBV2	TRBJ1-5	TGTGCCAGCAGTGATAAGACAGGGCCGGGCAATCAGCCCCAGCATTTT	CASSDKTGPGNQPQHF
TRBD1	NA	TRBV30	TRBJ1-5	TGTGCCTGGAGTCCCGAGGAAGGGGGCCCCAATCAGCCCCAGCATTTT	CAWSPEEGGPNQPQHF
NA	NA	TRBV11-3	TRBJ2-2	TGTGCCAGCAGCTTATACGACACAAACACCGGGGAGCTGTTTTTT	CASSLYDTNTGELFF
NA	NA	TRBV7-3	TRBJ2-3	TGTGCCAGCAGCGTGACTAGATCGGATACGCAGTATTTT	CASSVTRSDTQYF
TRBD2	once	TRBV9	TRBJ2-1	TGTGCCAGCAGCGTAGCCACACAGACTAGCGGGTGGGGGACTGAGCAGTTCTTC	CASSVATQTSGWGTEQFF
TRBD1	NA	TRBV5-1	TRBJ2-5	TGCGCCAGCAGCTTGGCCGGACAGGAACCACAAGAGACCCAGTACTTC	CASSLAGQEPQETQYF
TRBD2	NA	TRBV30	TRBJ2-6	TGTGCCTACTCCCCCGCGGGAGTCTCTGGGGCCAACGTCCTGACTTTC	CAYSPAGVSGANVLTF
NA	NA	TRBV25-1	TRBJ2-2	TGTGCCAGCAGTGGCAGGGGTTCGGACACCGGGGAGCTGTTTTTT	CASSGRGSDTGELFF
NA	NA	TRBV18	TRBJ1-2	TGTGCCAGCATACAGGGAAATTTGAACTATGGCTACACCTTC	CASIQGNLNYGYTF
NA	once	TRBV28	TRBJ2-1	TGTGCCAGCAGTTCCGGTAGCTATAACTATGAGCAGTTCTTC	CASSSGSYNYEQFF
TRBD1	NA	TRBV27	TRBJ2-2	TGTGCCAGCAGTTATGGGACAGCGAACACCGGGGAGCTGTTTTTT	CASSYGTANTGELFF
TRBD1	NA	TRBV6-1	TRBJ1-1	TGTGCCAGCAGTGAGTCAATGACAGGGGGCGGTTTAACTGAAGCTTTCTTT	CASSESMTGGGLTEAFF
NA	NA	TRBV5-1	TRBJ1-1	TGCGCCAGCAGCGTCTCAGGGTCCACTGAAGCTTTCTTT	CASSVSGSTEAFF
NA	NA	TRBV6-5	TRBJ1-1	TGTGCCAGCAGTTATAATGGGGAGCTGAACACTGAAGCTTTCTTT	CASSYNGELNTEAFF
NA	NA	TRBV6-6	TRBJ1-5	TGTGCCAGCAGTTACCCTGTGGGGCGAGTGGATCAGCCCCAGCATTTT	CASSYPVGRVDQPQHF
NA	NA	TRBV6-5	TRBJ1-1	TGTGCCAGCAGTTACTCCGGACAGATGAACACTGAAGCTTTCTTT	CASSYSGQMNTEAFF
TRBD2	NA	TRBV30	TRBJ2-1	TGTGCCTGGAGCCCTGGACTAGCTTCCTACAATGAGCAGTTCTTC	CAWSPGLASYNEQFF
NA	NA	TRBV21-1	TRBJ1-1	TGTGCCAGCAACCCGACAGGGTTGAACACTGAAGCTTTCTTT	CASNPTGLNTEAFF
TRBD2	NA	TRBV19	TRBJ2-7	TGTGCCAGTAGTACGCGGGGGACCTACGAGCAGTACTTC	CASSTRGTYEQYF
NA	NA	TRBV5-1	TRBJ1-1	TGCGCCAGCAGCTTGGCCGGGGGGAACACTGAAGCTTTCTTT	CASSLAGGNTEAFF
NA	NA	TRBV19	TRBJ1-4	TGTGCCAGTAGTTCCCGGGGTGCAACTAATGAAAAACTGTTTTTT	CASSSRGATNEKLFF
TRBD1	NA	TRBV7-2	TRBJ1-4	TGTGCCAGCAGCCGGACAGGAGGCAATGAAAAACTGTTTTTT	CASSRTGGNEKLFF
TRBD2	NA	TRBV19	TRBJ2-7	TGTGCCAGTAGTATACCCACCGGGACTAGCGGCTACGAGCAGTACTTC	CASSIPTGTSGYEQYF
TRBD2	NA	TRBV28	TRBJ2-7	TGTGCCAGCAACCTCTGGGGCCCAGATAGCGGGGGGCACTCCTACGAGCAGTACTTC	CASNLWGPDSGGHSYEQYF
NA	NA	TRBV21-1	TRBJ2-3	TGTGCCAGCAGCAAAGTATTATTAGGGCTAGCGGGAAGTACAGATACGCAGTATTTT	CASSKVLLGLAGSTDTQYF
TRBD1	NA	TRBV18	TRBJ1-5	TGTGCCAGCTCAGGGGGACAGGCGGGGGAGCAGCCCCAGCATTTT	CASSGGQAGEQPQHF
TRBD1	once	TRBV29-1	TRBJ2-1	TGCAGCGCTGGAGGTGGGACAGGGCTCTCCAATGAGCAGTTCTTC	CSAGGGTGLSNEQFF
TRBD1	NA	TRBV27	TRBJ1-2	TGTGCCAGCAGTTTCAGGGGGGCTGGGTATGGCTACACCTTC	CASSFRGAGYGYTF
NA	once	TRBV6-5	TRBJ2-5	TGTGCCAGCAGTTACTCGGACGGGGAACAAGAGACCCAGTACTTC	CASSYSDGEQETQYF